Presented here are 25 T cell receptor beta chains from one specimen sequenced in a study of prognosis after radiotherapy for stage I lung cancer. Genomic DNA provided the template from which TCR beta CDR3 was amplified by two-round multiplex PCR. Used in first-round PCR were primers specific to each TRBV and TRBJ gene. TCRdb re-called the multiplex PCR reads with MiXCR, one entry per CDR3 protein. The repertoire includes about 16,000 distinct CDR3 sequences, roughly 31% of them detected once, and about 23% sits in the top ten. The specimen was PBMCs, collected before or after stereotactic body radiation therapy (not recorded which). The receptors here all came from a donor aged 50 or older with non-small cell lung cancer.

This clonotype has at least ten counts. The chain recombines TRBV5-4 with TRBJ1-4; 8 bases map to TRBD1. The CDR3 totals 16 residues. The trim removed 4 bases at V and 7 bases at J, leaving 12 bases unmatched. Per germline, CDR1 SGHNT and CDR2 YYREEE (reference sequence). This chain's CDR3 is CASSPKAGGSVEKLFF. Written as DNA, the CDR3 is TGTGCCAGCAGCCCCAAGGCAGGGGGCTCTGTTGAAAAACTGTTTTTT.

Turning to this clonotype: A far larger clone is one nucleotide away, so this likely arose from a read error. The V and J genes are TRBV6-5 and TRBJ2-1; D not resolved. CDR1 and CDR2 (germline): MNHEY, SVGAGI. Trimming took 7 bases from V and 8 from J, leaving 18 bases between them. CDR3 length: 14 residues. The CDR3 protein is CASIDSTSSDEQFF. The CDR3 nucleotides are TGTGCCAGCATTGACTCGACCAGCAGCGATGAGCAGTTCTTC.

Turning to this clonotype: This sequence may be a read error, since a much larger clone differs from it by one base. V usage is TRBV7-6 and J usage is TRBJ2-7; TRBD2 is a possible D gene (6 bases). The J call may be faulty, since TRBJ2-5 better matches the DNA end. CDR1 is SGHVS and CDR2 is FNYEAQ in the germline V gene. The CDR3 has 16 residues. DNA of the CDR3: TGTGCCAGCAGCGCTCGGACTATCGGGAGTAGGGAGACCCAGTACTTC. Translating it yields CASSARTIGSRETQYF.

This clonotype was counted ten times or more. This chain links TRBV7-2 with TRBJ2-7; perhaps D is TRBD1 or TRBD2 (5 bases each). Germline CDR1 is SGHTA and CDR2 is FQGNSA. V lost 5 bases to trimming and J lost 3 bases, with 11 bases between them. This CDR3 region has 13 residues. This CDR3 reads CASSPGPNYEQYF. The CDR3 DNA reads TGTGCCAGCAGCCCGGGACCCAACTACGAGCAGTACTTC.

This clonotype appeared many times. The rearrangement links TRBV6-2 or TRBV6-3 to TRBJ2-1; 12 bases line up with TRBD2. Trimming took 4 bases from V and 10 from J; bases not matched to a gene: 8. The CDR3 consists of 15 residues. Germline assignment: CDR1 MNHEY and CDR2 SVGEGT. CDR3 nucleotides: TGTGCCAGCAGTTTCCTAGCGGGAGGGCCGAACGAGCAGTTCTTC. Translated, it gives CASSFLAGGPNEQFF.

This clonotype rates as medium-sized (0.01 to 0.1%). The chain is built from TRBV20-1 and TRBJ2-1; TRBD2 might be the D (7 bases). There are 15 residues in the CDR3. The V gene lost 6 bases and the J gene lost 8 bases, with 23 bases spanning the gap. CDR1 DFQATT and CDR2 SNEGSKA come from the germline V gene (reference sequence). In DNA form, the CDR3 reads TGCAGTGCCCCTCGGGGGGCCACACGGTTAGATGAGCAGTTCTTC. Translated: CSAPRGATRLDEQFF.

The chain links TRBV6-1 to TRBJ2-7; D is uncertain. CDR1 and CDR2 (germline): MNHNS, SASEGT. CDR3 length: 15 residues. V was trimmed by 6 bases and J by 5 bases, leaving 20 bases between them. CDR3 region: CASSIQAPLWDEQYF. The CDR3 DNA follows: TGTGCCAGCAGCATACAAGCCCCCCTCTGGGACGAGCAGTACTTC.

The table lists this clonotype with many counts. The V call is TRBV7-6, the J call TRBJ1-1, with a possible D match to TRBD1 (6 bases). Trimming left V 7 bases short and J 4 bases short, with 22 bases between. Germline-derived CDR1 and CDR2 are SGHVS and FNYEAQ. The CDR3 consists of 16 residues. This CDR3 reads CASTPRDGGLGTEAFF. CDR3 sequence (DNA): TGTGCCAGCACCCCCCGGGACGGGGGCCTGGGCACTGAAGCTTTCTTT.

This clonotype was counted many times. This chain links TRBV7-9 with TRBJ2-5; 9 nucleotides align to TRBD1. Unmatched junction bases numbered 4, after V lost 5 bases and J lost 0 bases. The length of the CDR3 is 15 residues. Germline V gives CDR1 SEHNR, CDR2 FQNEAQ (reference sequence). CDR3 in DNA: TGTGCCAGCAGCACGGACAGGGGCGACCAAGAGACCCAGTACTTC. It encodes CASSTDRGDQETQYF.

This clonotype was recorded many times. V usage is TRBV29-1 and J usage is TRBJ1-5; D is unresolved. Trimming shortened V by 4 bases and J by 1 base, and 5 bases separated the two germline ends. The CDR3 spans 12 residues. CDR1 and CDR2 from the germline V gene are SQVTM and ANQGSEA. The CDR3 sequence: CSVATSNQPQHF. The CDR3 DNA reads TGCAGCGTTGCCACCAGCAATCAGCCCCAGCATTTT.

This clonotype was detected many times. The CDR3 bases are TGCAGTGCTAGCAAGTCGGCTAGCGGGAGGTTGGAGACCCAGTACTTC. Translating it yields CSASKSASGRLETQYF. The rearrangement uses TRBV20-1 and TRBJ2-5, with 11 nucleotides matching TRBD2. This CDR3 is 16 amino acids long. Germline assignment: CDR1 DFQATT and CDR2 SNEGSKA (reference sequence). V shed 3 bases and J 5 bases; nucleotides not matched to a gene: 11.

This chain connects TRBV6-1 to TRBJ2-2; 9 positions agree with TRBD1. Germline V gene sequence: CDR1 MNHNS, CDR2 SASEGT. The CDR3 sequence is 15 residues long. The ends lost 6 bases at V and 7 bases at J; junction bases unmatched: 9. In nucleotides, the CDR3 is TGTGCCAGCAGGGGGACAGGGAAGGTTGGCGGGGAGCTGTTTTTT. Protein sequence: CASRGTGKVGGELFF.

The CDR3 DNA reads as TGTGCCAGCAGTTACTCGCAGACAAGGGGCTCTGGAAACACCATATATTTT. It encodes CASSYSQTRGSGNTIYF. V usage is TRBV6-2 or TRBV6-3 and J usage is TRBJ1-3, with D maybe TRBD1 (5 bases). The V gene's germline CDR1 is MNHEY and CDR2 SVGEGT. The CDR3 extends over 17 amino acids. Trimming left V 0 bases short and J 0 bases short, with 12 bases between.

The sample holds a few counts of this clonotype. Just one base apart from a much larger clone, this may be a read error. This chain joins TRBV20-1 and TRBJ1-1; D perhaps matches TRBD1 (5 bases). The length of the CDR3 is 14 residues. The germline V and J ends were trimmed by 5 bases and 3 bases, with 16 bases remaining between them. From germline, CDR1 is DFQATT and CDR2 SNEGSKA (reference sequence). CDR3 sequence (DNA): TGCAGTGCTTACCGGGACGACATGGACACTGAAGCTTTCTTT. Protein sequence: CSAYRDDMDTEAFF.

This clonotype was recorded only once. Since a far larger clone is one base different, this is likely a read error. As DNA, the CDR3 is TGTTCCAGCAAATGGTCATGGTATTTCTTT. This translates into CSSKWSWYFF. The chain joins TRBV6-2 or TRBV6-3 to TRBJ1-1; D not certain. CDR1 MNHEY and CDR2 SVGEGT come from the germline V gene. The CDR3 is 10 residues long.

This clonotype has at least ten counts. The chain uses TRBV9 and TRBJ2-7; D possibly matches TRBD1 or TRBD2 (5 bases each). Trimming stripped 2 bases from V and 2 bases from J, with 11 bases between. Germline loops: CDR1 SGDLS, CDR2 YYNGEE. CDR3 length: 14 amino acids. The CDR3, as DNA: TGTGCCAGCAGCGTGAGGGACGGACCCTACGAGCAGTACTTC. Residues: CASSVRDGPYEQYF.

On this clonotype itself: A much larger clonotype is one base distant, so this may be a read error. This chain's CDR3 is CSARACGQSNTEAFF. The CDR3 DNA sequence: TGCAGTGCTAGAGCCTGCGGACAGTCGAACACTGAAGCTTTCTTT. V usage is TRBV20-1 and J usage is TRBJ1-1; D is perhaps TRBD1 (6 bases). There are 15 residues in the CDR3. The V and J ends lost 1 base and 1 base respectively, with 13 bases between them. The germline gives CDR1 DFQATT, CDR2 SNEGSKA (reference sequence).

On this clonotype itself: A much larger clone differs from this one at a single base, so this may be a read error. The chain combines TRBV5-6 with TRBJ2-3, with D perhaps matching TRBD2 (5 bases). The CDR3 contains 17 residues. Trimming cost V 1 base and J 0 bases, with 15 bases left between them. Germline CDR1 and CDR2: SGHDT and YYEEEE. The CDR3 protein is CASSLCDPGESTDTQYF. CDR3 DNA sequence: TGTGCCAGCAGCTTGTGCGACCCCGGGGAGAGCACAGATACGCAGTATTTT.

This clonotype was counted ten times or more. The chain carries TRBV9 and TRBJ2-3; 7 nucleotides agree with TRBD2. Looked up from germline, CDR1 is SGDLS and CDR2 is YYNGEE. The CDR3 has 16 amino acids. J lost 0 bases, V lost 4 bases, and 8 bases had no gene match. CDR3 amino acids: CASSSVFGGSTDTQYF. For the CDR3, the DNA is TGTGCCAGCAGCAGCGTCTTCGGGGGGAGCACAGATACGCAGTATTTT.

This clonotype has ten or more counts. CDR3: CASSPQGPYGYTF. CDR3 nucleotide sequence: TGTGCCAGCAGCCCACAGGGGCCCTATGGCTACACCTTC. The V call is TRBV25-1, the J call TRBJ1-2; 7 positions agree with TRBD1. Germline V gives CDR1 MGHDK, CDR2 SYGVNS. The CDR3 extends over 13 amino acids. J was trimmed by 4 bases and V by 6 bases; bases with no gene match: 5.

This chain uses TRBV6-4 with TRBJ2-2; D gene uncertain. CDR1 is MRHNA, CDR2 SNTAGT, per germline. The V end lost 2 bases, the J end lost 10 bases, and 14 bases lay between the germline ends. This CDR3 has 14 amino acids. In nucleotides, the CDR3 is TGTGCCAGCAGTGACGTGATCGGCGCCGTGGAGCTGTTTTTT. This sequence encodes CASSDVIGAVELFF.

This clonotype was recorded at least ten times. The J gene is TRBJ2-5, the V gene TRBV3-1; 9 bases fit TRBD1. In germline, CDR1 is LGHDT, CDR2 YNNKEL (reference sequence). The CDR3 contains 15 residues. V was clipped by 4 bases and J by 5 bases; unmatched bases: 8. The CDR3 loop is CASSRTTGGKETQYF. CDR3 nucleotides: TGTGCCAGCAGCCGAACGACAGGGGGTAAGGAGACCCAGTACTTC.

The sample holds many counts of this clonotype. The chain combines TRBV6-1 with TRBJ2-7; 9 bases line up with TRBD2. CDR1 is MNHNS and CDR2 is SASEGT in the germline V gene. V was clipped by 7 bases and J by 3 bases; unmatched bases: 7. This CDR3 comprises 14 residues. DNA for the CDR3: TGTGCCAGCACCCAGGGACTAGCAGGCTACGAGCAGTACTTC. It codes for CASTQGLAGYEQYF.

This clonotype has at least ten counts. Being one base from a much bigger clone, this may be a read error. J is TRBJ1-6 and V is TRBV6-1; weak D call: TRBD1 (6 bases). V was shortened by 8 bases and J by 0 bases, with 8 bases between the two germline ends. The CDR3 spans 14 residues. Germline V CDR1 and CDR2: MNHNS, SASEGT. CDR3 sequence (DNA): TGTGCCAGCGGGGGGGCCTCCTATAATTCACCCCTCCACTTT. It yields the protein CASGGASYNSPLHF.

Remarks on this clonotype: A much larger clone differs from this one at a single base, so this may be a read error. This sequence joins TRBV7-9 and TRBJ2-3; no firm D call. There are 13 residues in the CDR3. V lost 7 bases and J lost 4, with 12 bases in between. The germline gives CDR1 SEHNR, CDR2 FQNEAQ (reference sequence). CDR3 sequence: CASIFLSSDTQYF. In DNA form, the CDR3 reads TGTGCCAGCATCTTCCTGTCTTCAGATACGCAGTATTTT.